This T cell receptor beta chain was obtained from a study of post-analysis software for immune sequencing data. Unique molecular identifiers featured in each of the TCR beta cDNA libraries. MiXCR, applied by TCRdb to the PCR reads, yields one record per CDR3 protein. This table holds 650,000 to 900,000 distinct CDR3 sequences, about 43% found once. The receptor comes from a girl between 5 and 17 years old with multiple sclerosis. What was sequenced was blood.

CDR3 bases: TGTGCCTGGACCCCTACGTCGGGACAGCCCCAGCATTTT. Amino acids: CAWTPTSGQPQHF. The chain uses TRBV30 and TRBJ1-5, with D hard to call. CDR3 length: 13 amino acids. With 4 bases removed from V and 7 bases from J, the gap between germline ends came to 14 bases. From germline, CDR1 is GTSNPN and CDR2 SVGIG (reference sequence).